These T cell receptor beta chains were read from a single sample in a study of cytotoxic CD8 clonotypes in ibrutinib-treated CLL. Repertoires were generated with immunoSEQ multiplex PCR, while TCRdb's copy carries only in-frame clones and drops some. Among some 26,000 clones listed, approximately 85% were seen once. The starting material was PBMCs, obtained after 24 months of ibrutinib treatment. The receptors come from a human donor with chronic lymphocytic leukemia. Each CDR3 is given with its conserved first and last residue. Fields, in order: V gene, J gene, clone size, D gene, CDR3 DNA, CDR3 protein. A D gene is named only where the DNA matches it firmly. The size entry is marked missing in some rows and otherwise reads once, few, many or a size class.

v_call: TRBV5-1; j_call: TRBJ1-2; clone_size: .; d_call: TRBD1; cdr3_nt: TGCGCCAGCAGCTTGCGGGGCCCGGGACAGCCCTATGGCTACACCTTC; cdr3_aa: CASSLRGPGQPYGYTF
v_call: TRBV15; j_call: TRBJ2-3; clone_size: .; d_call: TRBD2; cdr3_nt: TGTGCCACCAGCAAGACTAGCGGGTTAACAGATACGCAGTATTTT; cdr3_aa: CATSKTSGLTDTQYF
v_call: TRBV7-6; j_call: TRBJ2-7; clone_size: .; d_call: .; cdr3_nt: TGTGCCAGCAGCTTAGATCCAGGGTCCTACGAGCAGTACTTC; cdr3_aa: CASSLDPGSYEQYF
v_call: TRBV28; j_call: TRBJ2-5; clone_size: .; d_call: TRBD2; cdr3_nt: TGTGCCAGCAGTTGGACTAGCGGGGGGGCGGAGACCCAGTACTTC; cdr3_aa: CASSWTSGGAETQYF
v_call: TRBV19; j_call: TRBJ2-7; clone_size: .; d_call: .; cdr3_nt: TGTGCCAGTAGTATAGCTGGAGGAACTACGACAGAGCAGTACTTC; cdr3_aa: CASSIAGGTTTEQYF
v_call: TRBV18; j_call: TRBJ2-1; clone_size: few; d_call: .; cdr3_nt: TGTGCCAGCTCACCAGACTCCTTCAATGAGCAGTTCTTC; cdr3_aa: CASSPDSFNEQFF
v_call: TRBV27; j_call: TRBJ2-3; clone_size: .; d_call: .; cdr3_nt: TGTGCCAGCAGTTTCCGAGGGAAGACAGATACGCAGTATTTT; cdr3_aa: CASSFRGKTDTQYF
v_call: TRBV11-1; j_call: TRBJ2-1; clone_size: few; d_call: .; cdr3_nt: TGTGCCAGCAGCTTAGTGGGGGCGCAGTTCTTC; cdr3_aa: CASSLVGAQFF
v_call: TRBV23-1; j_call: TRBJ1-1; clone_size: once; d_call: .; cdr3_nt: TGCGCCAGCAGTCAATCCCCACCGAACACTGAAGCTTTCTTT; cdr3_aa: CASSQSPPNTEAFF
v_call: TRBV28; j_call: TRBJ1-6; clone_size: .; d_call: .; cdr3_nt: TGTGCCAGCAGCACCACGGACCGGCGCCTTAATTCACCCCTCCACTTT; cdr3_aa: CASSTTDRRLNSPLHF
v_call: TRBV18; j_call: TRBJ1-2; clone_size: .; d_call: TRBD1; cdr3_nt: TGTGCCAGCTCACCAAACACCGGGACAGCAAACTATGGCTACACCTTC; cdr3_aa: CASSPNTGTANYGYTF
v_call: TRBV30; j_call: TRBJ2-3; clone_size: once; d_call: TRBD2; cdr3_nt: TGTGCCTGGAGCCGGACTAGCGGGGGGGCATTTTCAGATACGCAGTATTTT; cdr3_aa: CAWSRTSGGAFSDTQYF
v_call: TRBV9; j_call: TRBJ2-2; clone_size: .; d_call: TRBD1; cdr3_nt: TGTGCCAGCAGCGTGCTCCGGGACAGCGCGAACACCGGGGAGCTGTTTTTT; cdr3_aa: CASSVLRDSANTGELFF
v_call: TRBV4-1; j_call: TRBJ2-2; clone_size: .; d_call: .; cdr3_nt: TGCGCCAGCACTCGGCGGGGTAATACCGGGGAGCTGTTTTTT; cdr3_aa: CASTRRGNTGELFF
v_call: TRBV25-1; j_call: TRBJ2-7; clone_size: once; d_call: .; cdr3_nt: TGTGCCAGCAGTGAGAAGTACGAGCAGTACTTC; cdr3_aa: CASSEKYEQYF
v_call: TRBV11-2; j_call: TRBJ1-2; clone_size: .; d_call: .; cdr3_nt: TGTGCCAGCAGCTTAGCCTTGGCAGCCTCCTTTCGCGATGGCTACACCTTC; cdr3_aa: CASSLALAASFRDGYTF
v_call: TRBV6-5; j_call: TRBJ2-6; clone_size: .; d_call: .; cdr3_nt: TGTGCCAGCGGGGCGCTCGGGCCAGGGGCCAACGTCCTGACTTTC; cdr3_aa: CASGALGPGANVLTF
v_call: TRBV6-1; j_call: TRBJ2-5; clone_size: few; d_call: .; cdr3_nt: TGTGCCAGCAATAACAGGGACTCCCAAGAGACCCAGTACTTC; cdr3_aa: CASNNRDSQETQYF
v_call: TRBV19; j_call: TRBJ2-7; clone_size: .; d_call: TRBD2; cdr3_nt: TGTGCCAGTAGTCCTGCTAGCGGGGGAGTAACATTCTACGAGCAGTACTTC; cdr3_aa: CASSPASGGVTFYEQYF
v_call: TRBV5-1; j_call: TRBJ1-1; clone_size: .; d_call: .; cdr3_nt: TGCGCCAGCAGCTTGGTGTATCAGGGAAGTATGAACACTGAAGCTTTCTTT; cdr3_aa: CASSLVYQGSMNTEAFF
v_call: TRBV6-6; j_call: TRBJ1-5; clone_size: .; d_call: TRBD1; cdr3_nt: TGTGCCAGCAGGGGGACAGTCCTTCCCCAGCCCCAGCATTTT; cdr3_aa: CASRGTVLPQPQHF
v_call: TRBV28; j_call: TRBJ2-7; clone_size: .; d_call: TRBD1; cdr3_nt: TGTGCCAGCAGTTCAAGGACAGGGACCCTCTCCTACGAGCAGTACTTC; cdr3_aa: CASSSRTGTLSYEQYF
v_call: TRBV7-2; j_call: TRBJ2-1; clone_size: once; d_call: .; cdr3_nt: TGTGCCAGCAGCTTACCACAGAACTACAATGAGCAGTTCTTC; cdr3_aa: CASSLPQNYNEQFF
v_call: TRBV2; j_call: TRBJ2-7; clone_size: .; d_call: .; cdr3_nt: TGTGCCAGCAGTGTGGGACGGTTTACCTACGAGCAGTACTTC; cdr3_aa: CASSVGRFTYEQYF
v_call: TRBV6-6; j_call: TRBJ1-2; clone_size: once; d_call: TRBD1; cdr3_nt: TGTGCCAGCAGTCATAGGACAGGGGAAGGCTACACCTTC; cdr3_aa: CASSHRTGEGYTF
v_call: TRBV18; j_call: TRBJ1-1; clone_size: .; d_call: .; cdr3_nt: TGTGCCAGCTCACGACCCTCTAGGTCGAACACTGAAGCTTTCTTT; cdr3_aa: CASSRPSRSNTEAFF
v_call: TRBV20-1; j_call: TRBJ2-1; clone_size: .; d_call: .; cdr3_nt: TGCAGTGGGACGGACTACAATGAGCAGTTCTTC; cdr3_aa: CSGTDYNEQFF
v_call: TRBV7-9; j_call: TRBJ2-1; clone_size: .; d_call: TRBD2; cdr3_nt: TGTGCCAGCAGCTTCCGGGGGGGCTTCTATGAGCAGTTCTTC; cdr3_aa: CASSFRGGFYEQFF
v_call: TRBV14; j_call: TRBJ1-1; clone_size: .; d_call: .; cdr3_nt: TGTGCCAGCAGCCAACAGACAGTTCCGAACACTGAAGCTTTCTTT; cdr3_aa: CASSQQTVPNTEAFF
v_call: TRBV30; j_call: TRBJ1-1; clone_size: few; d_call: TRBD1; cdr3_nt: TGTGCCTGGAGCAAGGGGGCCCGGGGTGAAGCTTTCTTT; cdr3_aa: CAWSKGARGEAFF
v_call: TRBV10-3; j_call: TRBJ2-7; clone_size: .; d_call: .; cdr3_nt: TGTGCCACCAGGAGGGACGTTGCCTACGAGCAGTACTTC; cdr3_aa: CATRRDVAYEQYF
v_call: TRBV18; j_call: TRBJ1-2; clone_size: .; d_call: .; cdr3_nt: TGTGCCAGCTCACTTACCACCGGCCAGGGAAACTATGGCTACACCTTC; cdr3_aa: CASSLTTGQGNYGYTF
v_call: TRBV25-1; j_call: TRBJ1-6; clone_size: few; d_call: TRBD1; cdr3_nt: TGTGCCAGCAGTGAGGACAGGGTTAATTCACCCCTCCACTTT; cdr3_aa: CASSEDRVNSPLHF
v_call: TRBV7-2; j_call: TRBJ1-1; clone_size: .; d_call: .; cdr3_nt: TGTGCCAGCAGCGCCCAAATGTTGAACACTGAAGCTTTCTTT; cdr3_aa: CASSAQMLNTEAFF
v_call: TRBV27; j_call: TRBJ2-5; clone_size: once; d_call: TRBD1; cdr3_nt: TGTGCCAGCAGTTTAGCCCGGGACAGGGGGAGAGAGACCCAGTACTTC; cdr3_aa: CASSLARDRGRETQYF
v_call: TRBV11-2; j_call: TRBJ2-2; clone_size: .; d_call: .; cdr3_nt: TGTGCCAGCAGCCCCCGAGTAACCGGGGAGCTGTTTTTT; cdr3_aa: CASSPRVTGELFF
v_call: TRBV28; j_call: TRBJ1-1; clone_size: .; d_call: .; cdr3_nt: TGTGCCAGCAGTTTACTTAGGGGGTCGAGCACTGAAGCTTTCTTT; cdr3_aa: CASSLLRGSSTEAFF
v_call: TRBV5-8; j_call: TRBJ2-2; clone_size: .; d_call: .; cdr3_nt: TGTGCCAGCAGCCCAGGGGCGAAGCTGTTTTTT; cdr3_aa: CASSPGAKLFF
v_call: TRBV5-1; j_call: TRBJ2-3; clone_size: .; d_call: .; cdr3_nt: TGCGCCAGCAGCTTGGAGGATTCTAGCACAGATACGCAGTATTTT; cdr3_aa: CASSLEDSSTDTQYF
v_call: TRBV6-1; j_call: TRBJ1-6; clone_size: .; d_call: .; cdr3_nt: TGTGCCAGCAGTGGGCTCGGTGGGCAGAGTAATTCACCCCTCCACTTT; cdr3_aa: CASSGLGGQSNSPLHF
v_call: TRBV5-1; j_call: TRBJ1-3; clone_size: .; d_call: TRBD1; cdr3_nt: TGCGCCAGCAGCGGACAGGGTATCTCTGGAAACACCATATATTTT; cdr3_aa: CASSGQGISGNTIYF